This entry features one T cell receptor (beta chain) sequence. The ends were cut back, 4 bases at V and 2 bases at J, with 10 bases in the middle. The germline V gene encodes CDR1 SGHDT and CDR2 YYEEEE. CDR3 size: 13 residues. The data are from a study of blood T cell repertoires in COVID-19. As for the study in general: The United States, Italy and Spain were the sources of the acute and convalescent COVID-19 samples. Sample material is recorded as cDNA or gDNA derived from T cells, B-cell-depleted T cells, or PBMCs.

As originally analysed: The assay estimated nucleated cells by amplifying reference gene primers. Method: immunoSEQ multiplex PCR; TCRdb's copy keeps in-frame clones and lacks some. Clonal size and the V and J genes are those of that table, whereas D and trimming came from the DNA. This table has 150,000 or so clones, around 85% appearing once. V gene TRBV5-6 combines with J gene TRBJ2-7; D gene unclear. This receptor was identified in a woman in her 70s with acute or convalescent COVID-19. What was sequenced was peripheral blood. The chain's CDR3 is CASSPGSPYEQYF. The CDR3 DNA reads TGTGCCAGCAGCCCCGGTTCGCCCTACGAGCAGTACTTC.